The rows below give T cell receptor beta chains drawn from one sample of a study of blood T cell repertoires in COVID-19. Method: immunoSEQ multiplex PCR; TCRdb's copy keeps in-frame clones and lacks some. The data show around 180,000 clones, with around 86% seen just once and less than 3.5% held by the top ten. Sequenced: peripheral blood. The receptors derive from a woman in her twenties or thirties with active or convalescent COVID-19. Each CDR3 is given with its conserved first and last residue.

V	J	CDR3
TRBV30	TRBJ1-2	CAWSVGGVGGYTF
TRBV14	TRBJ2-3	CASSHFYGRIPDTQYF
TRBV11-2	TRBJ1-3	CASSLTMDTIYF
TRBV10-3	TRBJ1-2	CAITNLQTNYGYTF
TRBV6-1	TRBJ2-7	CASSVSGTSGSYEQYF
TRBV3-1/TRBV3-2	TRBJ2-1	CASSQERSSGRQFF
TRBV9	TRBJ2-1	CASSVGAGTSGASYNEQFF
TRBV27	TRBJ1-4	CASSPTGGPNEKLFF
TRBV11-2	TRBJ2-1	CASSLVWGQDNEQFF
TRBV19	TRBJ1-1	CASSRTAGGLEGEAFF
TRBV11-2	TRBJ2-3	CASSLVSYTQYF
TRBV10-3	TRBJ1-2	CAISWGLGYTF
TRBV2	TRBJ1-2	CASSQRVINYGYTF
TRBV19	TRBJ2-2	CASSIPGTGNTGELFF
TRBV12-3/TRBV12-4	TRBJ1-2	CASRQTGHYGYTF
TRBV29-1	TRBJ1-1	CSVLGTGSFTEAFF
TRBV2	TRBJ1-2	CAGIYRDGYTF
TRBV5-1	TRBJ2-1	CASLKVSGNDEQFF
TRBV3-1/TRBV3-2	TRBJ1-5	CASSRQGDQPQHF
TRBV7-9	TRBJ1-4	CASSFTGTGGTNEKLFF